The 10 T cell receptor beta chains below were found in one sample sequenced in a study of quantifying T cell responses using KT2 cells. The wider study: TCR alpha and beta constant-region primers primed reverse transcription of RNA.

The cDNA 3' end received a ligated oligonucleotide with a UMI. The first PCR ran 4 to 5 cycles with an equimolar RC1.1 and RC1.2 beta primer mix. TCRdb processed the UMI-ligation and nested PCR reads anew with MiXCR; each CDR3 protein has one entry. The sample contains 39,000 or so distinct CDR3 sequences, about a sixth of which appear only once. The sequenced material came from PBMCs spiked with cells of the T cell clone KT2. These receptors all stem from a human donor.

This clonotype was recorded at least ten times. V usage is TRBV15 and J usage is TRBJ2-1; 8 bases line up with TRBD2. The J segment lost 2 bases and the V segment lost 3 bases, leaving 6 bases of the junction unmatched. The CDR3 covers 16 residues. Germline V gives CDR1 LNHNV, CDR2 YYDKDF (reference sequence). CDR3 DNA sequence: TGTGCCACCAGCAGGCAGCGGGAGTTAACCTACAATGAGCAGTTCTTC. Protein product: CATSRQRELTYNEQFF. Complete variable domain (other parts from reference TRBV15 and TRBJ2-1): DAMVIQNPRYQVTQFGKPVTLSCSQTLNHNVMYWYQQKSSQAPKLLFHYYDKDFNNEADTPDNFQSRRPNTSFCFLDIRSPGLGDTAMYLCATSRQRELTYNEQFFGPGTRLTVL.

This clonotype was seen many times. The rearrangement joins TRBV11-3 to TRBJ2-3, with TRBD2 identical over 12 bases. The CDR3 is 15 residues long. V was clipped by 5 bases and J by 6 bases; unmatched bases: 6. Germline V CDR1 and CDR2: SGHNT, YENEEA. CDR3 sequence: CASSTGLAGRDTQYF. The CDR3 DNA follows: TGTGCCAGCAGCACAGGACTAGCGGGACGTGATACGCAGTATTTT.

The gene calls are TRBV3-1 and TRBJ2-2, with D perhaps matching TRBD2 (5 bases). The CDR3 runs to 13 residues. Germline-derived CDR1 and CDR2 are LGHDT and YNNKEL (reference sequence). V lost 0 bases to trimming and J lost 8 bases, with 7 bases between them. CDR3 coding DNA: TGTGCCAGCAGCCAAGACCCGGGGGGGGAGCTGTTTTTT. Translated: CASSQDPGGELFF.

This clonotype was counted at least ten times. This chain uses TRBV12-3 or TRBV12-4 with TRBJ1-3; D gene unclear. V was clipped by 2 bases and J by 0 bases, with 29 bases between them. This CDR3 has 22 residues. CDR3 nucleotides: TGTGCCAGCAGTTTAAGACCCCGATTTGGCGTACGTCCTGCTAGCTCTGGAAACACCATATATTTT. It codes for CASSLRPRFGVRPASSGNTIYF.

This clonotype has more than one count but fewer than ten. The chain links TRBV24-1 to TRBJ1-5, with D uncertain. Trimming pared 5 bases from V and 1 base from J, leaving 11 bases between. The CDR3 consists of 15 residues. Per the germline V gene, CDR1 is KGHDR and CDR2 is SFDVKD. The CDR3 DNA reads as TGTGCCACCAGTGCCGCGACCCAAAGCAATCAGCCCCAGCATTTT. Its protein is CATSAATQSNQPQHF.

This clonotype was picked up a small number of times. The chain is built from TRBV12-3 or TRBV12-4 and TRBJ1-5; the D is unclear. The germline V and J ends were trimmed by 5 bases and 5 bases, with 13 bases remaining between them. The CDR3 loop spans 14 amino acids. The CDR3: CASSVSRGDQPQHF. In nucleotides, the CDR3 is TGTGCCAGCAGTGTCTCCCGAGGAGATCAGCCCCAGCATTTT.

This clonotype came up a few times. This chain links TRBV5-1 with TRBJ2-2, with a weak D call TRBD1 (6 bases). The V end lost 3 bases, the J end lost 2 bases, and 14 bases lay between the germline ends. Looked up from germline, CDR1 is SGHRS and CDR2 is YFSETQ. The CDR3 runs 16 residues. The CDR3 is CASSSIWGHNTGELFF. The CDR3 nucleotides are TGCGCCAGCAGCTCAATTTGGGGACACAACACCGGGGAGCTGTTTTTT.

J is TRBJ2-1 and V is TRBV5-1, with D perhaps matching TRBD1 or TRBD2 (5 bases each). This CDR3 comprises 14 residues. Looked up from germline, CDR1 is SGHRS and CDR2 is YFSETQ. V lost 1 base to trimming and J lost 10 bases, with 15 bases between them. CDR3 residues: CASSLLGEIREQFF. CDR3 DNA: TGCGCCAGCAGCTTGTTGGGGGAGATACGGGAGCAGTTCTTC. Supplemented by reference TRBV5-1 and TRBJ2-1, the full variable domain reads KAGVTQTPRYLIKTRGQQVTLSCSPISGHRSVSWYQQTPGQGLQFLFEYFSETQRNKGNFPGRFSGRQFSNSRSEMNVSTLELGDSALYLCASSLLGEIREQFFGPGTRLTVL.

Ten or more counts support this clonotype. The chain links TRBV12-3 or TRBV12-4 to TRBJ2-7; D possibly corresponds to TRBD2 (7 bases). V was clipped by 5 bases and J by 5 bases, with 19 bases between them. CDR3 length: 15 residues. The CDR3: CASSSTRGARNEQYF. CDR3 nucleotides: TGTGCCAGCAGTAGTACTCGGGGGGCTCGGAACGAGCAGTACTTC.

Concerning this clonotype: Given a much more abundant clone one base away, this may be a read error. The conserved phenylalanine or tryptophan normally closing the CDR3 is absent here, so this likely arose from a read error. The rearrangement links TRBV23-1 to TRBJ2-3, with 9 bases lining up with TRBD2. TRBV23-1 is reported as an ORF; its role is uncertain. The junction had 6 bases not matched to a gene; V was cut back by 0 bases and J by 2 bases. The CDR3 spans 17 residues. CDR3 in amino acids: CASSQSTPSGTTDTQYV. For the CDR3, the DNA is TGCGCCAGCAGTCAATCGACCCCTAGCGGGACCACAGATACGCAGTATGTT.